This T cell receptor beta chain was sequenced in a study of response to subunit inactivated influenza vaccine. Whole-study findings and limits: The authors suggested that few new T cells are recruited per seasonal influenza vaccination.

V lost 9 bases, J lost 5 bases, and 4 bases stayed unmatched. Germline-derived CDR1 and CDR2 are MGHDK and SYGVNS. The CDR3 covers 11 residues. TCRdb re-analysed the RT-PCR reads in MiXCR, keeping a single row per CDR3 protein. The sample lists 500,000 to 600,000 distinct CDR3 sequences, roughly 8.2% seen once, with 10% to 15% in the top ten. This clonotype has a count of ten or more. The antigen is unknown. The chain links TRBV25-1 to TRBJ2-7, with 7 bases fitting TRBD1. This TCR was recovered from a man between 50 and 75 years old who received an inactivated influenza vaccine. Specimen: PBMCs from blood, collected around 25 months after vaccination. The CDR3 spells CASRTGDEQYF. The CDR3 DNA is TGTGCCAGTAGGACAGGTGACGAGCAGTACTTC.